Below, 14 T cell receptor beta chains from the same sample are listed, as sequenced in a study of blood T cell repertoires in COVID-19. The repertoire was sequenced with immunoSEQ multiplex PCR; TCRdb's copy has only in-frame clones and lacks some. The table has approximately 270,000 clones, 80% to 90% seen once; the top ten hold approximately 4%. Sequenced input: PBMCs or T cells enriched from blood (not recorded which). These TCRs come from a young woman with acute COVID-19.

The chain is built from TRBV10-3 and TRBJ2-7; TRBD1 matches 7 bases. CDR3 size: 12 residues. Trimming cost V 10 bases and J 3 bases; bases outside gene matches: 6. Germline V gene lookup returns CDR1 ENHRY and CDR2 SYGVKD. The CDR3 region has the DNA TGTGCCACCCACAGGGGAAACTACGAGCAGTACTTC. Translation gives CATHRGNYEQYF.

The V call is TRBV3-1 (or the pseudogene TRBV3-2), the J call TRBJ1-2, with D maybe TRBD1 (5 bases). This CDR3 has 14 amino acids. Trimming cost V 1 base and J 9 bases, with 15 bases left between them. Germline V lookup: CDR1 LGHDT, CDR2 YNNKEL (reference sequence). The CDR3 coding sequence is TGTGCCAGCAGCCAAGGCCAATCAAGGGGTAGCTACACCTTC. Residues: CASSQGQSRGSYTF.

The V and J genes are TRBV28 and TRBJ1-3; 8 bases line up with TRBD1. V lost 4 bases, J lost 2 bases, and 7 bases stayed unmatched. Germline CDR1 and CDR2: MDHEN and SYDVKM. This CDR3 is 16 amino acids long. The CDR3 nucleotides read TGTGCCAGCAGTTCCAGACAGGGGAGGACTGGAAACACCATATATTTT. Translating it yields CASSSRQGRTGNTIYF.

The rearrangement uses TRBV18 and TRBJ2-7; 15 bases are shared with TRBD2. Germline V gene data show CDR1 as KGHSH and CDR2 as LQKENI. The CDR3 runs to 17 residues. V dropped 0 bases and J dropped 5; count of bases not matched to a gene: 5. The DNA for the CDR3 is TGTGCCAGCTCACCACCGGGACTAGCGGGAGGTCCCGACGAGCAGTACTTC. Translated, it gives CASSPPGLAGGPDEQYF.

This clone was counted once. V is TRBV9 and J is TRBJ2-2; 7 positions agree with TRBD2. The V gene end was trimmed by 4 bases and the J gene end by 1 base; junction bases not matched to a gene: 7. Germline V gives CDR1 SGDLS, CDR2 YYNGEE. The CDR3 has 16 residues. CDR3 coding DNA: TGTGCCAGCAGCTCCGAGCGGGGAATGAACACCGGGGAGCTGTTTTTT. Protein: CASSSERGMNTGELFF.

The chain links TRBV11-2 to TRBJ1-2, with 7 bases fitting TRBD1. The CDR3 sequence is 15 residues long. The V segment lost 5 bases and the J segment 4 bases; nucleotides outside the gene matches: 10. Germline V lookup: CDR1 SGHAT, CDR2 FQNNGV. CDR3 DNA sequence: TGTGCCAGCAGCCCATTGACAGGGCCAACCTATGGCTACACCTTC. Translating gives CASSPLTGPTYGYTF.

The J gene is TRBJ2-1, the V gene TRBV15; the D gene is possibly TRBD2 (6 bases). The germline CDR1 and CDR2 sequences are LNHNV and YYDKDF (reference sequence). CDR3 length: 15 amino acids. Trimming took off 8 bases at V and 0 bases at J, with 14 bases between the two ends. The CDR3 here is CATSTMRGSYNEQFF. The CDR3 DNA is TGTGCCACCTCCACCATGCGGGGCTCCTACAATGAGCAGTTCTTC.

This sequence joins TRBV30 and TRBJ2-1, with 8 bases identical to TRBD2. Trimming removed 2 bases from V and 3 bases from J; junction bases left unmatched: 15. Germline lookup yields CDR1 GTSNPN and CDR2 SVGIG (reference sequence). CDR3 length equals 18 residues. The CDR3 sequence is CAWSIHDGWRGVYNEQFF. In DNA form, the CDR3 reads TGTGCCTGGAGTATCCACGACGGGTGGCGGGGGGTCTACAATGAGCAGTTCTTC.

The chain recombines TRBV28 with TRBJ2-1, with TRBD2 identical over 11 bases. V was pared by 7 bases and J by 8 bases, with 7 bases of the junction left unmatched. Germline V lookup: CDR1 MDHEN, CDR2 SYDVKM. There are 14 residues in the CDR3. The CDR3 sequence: CASNLAGGGDEQFF. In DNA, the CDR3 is TGTGCCAGCAACCTAGCGGGAGGTGGAGATGAGCAGTTCTTC.

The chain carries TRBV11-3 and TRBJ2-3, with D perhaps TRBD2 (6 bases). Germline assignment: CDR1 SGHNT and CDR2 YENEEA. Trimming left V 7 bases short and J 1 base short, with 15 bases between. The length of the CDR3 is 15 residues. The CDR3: CASISPGVRTDTQYF. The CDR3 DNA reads TGTGCCAGCATCTCTCCGGGGGTACGCACAGATACGCAGTATTTT. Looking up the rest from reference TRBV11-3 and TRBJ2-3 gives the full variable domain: EAGVVQSPRYKIIEKKQPVAFWCNPISGHNTLYWYLQNLGQGPELLIRYENEEAVDDSQLPKDRFSAERLKGVDSTLKIQPAELGDSAVYLCASISPGVRTDTQYFGPGTRLTVL.

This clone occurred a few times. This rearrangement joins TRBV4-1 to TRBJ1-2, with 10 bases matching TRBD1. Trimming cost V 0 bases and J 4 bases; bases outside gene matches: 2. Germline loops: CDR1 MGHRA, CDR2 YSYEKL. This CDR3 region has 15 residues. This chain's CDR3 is CASSQDRTGGYGYTF. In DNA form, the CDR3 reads TGCGCCAGCAGCCAAGATAGGACAGGGGGCTATGGCTACACCTTC.

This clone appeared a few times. CDR3 nucleotides: TGTGCCAGCAGCTTAATGCGGACTAGCGGGAGCAGGAGGAATGAGCAGTTCTTC. It codes for CASSLMRTSGSRRNEQFF. This chain connects TRBV7-3 to TRBJ2-1; 13 nucleotides agree with TRBD2. This CDR3 comprises 18 residues. Germline assignment: CDR1 SGHTA and CDR2 FQGTGA. V trimming: 1 base; J trimming: 7 bases; junction bases outside the gene matches: 10.

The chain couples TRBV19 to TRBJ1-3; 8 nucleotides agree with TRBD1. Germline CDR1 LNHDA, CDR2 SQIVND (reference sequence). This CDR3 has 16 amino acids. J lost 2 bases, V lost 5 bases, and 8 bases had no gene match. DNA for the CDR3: TGTGCCAGTAGTTTGGAGAGCAGGGGGCCTGGAAACACCATATATTTT. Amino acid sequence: CASSLESRGPGNTIYF.

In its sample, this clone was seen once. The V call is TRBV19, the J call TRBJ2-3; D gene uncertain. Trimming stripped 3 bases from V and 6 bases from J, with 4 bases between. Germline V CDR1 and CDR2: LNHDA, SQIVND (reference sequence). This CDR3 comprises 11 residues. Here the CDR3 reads CASSIRDTQYF. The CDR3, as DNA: TGTGCCAGTAGTATCCGGGATACGCAGTATTTT.